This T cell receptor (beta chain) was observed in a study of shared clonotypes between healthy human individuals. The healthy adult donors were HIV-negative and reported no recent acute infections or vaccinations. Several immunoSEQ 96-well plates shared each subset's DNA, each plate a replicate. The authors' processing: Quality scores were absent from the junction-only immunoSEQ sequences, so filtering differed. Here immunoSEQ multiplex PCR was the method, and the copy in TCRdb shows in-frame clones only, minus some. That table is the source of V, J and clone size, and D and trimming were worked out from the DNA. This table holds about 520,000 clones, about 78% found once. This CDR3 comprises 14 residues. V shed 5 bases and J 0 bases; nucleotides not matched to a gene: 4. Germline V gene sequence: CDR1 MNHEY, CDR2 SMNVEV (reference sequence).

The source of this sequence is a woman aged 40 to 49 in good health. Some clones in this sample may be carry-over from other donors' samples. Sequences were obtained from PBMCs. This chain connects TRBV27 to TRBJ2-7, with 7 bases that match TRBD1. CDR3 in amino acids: CASSEQGSSYEQYF. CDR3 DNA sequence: TGTGCCAGCAGTGAACAGGGGAGCTCCTACGAGCAGTACTTC.